This TCR beta chain was found in a study of regulatory T cells in long-lasting Graves disease. Germline loops: CDR1 MNHNS, CDR2 SASEGT. The CDR3 contains 14 residues. Losses at the gene ends were 6 bases for V and 4 bases for J; bases not matched to a gene: 5. The time point was: newly diagnosed GD, antithyroid drugs for less than 3 months. The TCR library was made from RNA extracted from PBMCs. Building of the TCR beta libraries involved iRepertoire HTBI primers and Arm-PCR of CDR3 regions. TCRdb recomputed calls from the multiplex PCR reads with MiXCR, one row per CDR3 protein. Of roughly 520,000 distinct CDR3 sequences listed, 12% are singletons. This clonotype was detected a few times. The sample was also linked to a second study, of T cells in Graves' hyperthyroidism and ophthalmopathy.

The V call is TRBV6-1, the J call TRBJ1-3, with 8 bases matching TRBD1. This receptor was obtained from a woman aged 25-40 years with Graves disease. Source: peripheral blood mononuclear cells (PBMCs), taken at new diagnosis, from a patient treated with antithyroid drugs. This chain's CDR3 is CASRETGDGNTIYF. CDR3 in DNA: TGTGCCAGCAGGGAGACAGGGGACGGAAACACCATATATTTT.